This section outlines one TCR beta chain sequence together with its context. There is no known antigen for this receptor. No qualities accompany the bases; no much larger clone lies one base away. The data belong to a study of identifying expanded T cells in peripheral blood (dated by TCRdb to about 2019). With regard to the full study: Four technical replicates, made by sequencing separate aliquots from the same pool of genomic DNA, were compared pairwise. The investigation overall reported the following: The beta-binomial model significantly reduced the number of clones called differentially abundant and the false-positive rate across all healthy-donor time intervals. Approximately 1.2 differentially abundant clones were flagged by the binomial model between technical replicates, whereas about 15 and 18 were flagged over approximately two weeks and four weeks, respectively. For all healthy donors, the variance in clone template counts between roughly 2-week samples rose significantly as total template count increased. The authors expected that biological variance in healthy repertoires might rise further over much longer intervals, such as months to years.

Sequences SGHVS (CDR1) and FNYEAQ (CDR2) are obtained from the germline V gene. Trimming at the junction amounts to 5 bases on V and 5 bases on J, and the germline ends lie 20 bases apart. The CDR3 has 16 amino acids, counting the end cysteine and phenylalanine. Just CDR3 DNA is preserved here, 48 bases in frame from base 1. During the collection period, no infections or other immune events were recorded for the healthy donors. To calibrate time-dependent variance in a beta-binomial model of T-cell clone differential abundance, blood repertoires from healthy donors were used as a training cohort. The training cohort comprised roughly ten healthy donors, 3 female and 7 male. On average the donors were approximately 42 years old, and their ages spanned roughly 29 to 70 years. Whole blood, obtained from a commercial supplier, was collected from each healthy donor at three time points spaced approximately two weeks apart. For immunosequencing, genomic DNA was extracted from unsorted whole blood.

TCRbeta CDR3 regions were profiled by bias-controlled multiplex PCR amplification of genomic DNA with the immunoSEQ Assay. The original pipeline was this. To quantify the absolute abundance of each unique TCRbeta CDR3 region, the sequences were collapsed and filtered. Two models were used to test differential abundance: a binomial model (Fisher-equivalent) and a beta-binomial model that adds time-dependent variance fitted from healthy donors. Clones with fewer than 5 combined templates were excluded, and clones with Benjamini-Hochberg FDR below 0.01 were called differentially abundant. The form v = (b*log(k)+a)^2 was used to model beta-binomial variance as a function of total template count across the two samples. Held by TCRdb, this immuneACCESS table contains in-frame sequences only and omits some clones. Under half of the omission traces to an unresolved V gene where checked; the cause of the rest is unknown. The V and J calls and clone size are taken from that table; D and trimming were inferred from the DNA. Within this sample are 95,000 to 150,000 clones, with 75% to 90% of them counted one time only. Together, the top ten hold 3.3% of the sample.

The rearranged chain carries TRBV7-6 and TRBJ2-3; tentative D gene TRBD1, with 5 bases matching. The receptor's source is a person aged 18 to 75 in good health. Source material: blood. This receptor has the CDR3 CASSPLGREYRDTQYF. The nucleotides read TGTGCCAGCAGCCCCCTCGGCAGGGAATACAGAGATACGCAGTATTTT. Outside the CDR3, residues come from the reference TRBV7-6 and TRBJ2-3 proteins, so the full variable domain is: GAGVSQSPRYKVTKRGQDVALRCDPISGHVSLYWYRQALGQGPEFLTYFNYEAQQDKSGLPNDRFSAERPEGSISTLTIQRTEQRDSAMYRCASSPLGREYRDTQYFGPGTRLTVL.